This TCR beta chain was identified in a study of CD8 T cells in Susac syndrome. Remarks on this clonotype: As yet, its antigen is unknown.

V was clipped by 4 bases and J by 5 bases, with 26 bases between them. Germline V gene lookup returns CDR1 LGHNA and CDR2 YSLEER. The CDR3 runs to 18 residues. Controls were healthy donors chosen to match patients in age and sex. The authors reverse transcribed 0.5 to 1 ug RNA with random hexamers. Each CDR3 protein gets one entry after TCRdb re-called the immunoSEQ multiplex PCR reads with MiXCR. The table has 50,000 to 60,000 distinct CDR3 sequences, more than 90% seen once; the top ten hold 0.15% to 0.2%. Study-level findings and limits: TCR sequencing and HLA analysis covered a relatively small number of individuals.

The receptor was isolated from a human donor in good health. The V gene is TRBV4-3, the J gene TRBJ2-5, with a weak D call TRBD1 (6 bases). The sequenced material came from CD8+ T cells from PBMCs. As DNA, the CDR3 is TGCGCCAGCAGCCCCTACAGGGTCGGTGTTGGGTCGGAGGAGACCCAGTACTTC. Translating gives CASSPYRVGVGSEETQYF.